Listed below are T cell receptor beta chains from one sample, sequenced in a study of early T cells in non-severe SARS-CoV-2 infection. TCRdb re-called the 5' RACE reads through MiXCR, storing one row per CDR3 protein. Of about 67,000 distinct CDR3 sequences listed, roughly 10% are singletons. Sequencing was performed on whole blood. The receptors derive from an adult who was a healthcare worker with PCR-confirmed SARS-CoV-2 infection or an uninfected control (not recorded which). CDR3s include the opening cysteine and the closing phenylalanine or tryptophan. The D gene is left open where the match is weak. Not every row has a clone size; where given, it reads once, few, many or a size class.

.	TRBV6-6	TRBJ2-7	many	TGTGCCAGCAGTTACTCACCCGGGGCTCTCTACGAGCAGTACTTC	CASSYSPGALYEQYF
.	TRBV6-1	TRBJ2-4	many	TGTGCCAGCAGTGTGGGTCTTCTAGCCAAAAACATTCAGTACTTC	CASSVGLLAKNIQYF
.	TRBV4-2	TRBJ1-1	.	TGTGCCAGCAGCCAAGCGGTAGGGGACACTGAAGCTTTCTTT	CASSQAVGDTEAFF
.	TRBV30	TRBJ2-1	many	TGTGCCTGGGGGTGGGACGAGCAGTTCTTC	CAWGWDEQFF
.	TRBV5-1	TRBJ2-4	many	TGCGCCAGCAGCTTGGCCAGTAGGGACACCAGCAACATTCAGTACTTC	CASSLASRDTSNIQYF
.	TRBV14	TRBJ2-5	.	TGTGCCAGCAGCCAAGATGGGACGCGGAAGACCCAGTACTTC	CASSQDGTRKTQYF
TRBD1	TRBV11-2	TRBJ2-5	many	TGTGCCAGCAGCTCGGGACAGGGGGCGAGGTTTGGAGAGACCCAGTACTTC	CASSSGQGARFGETQYF
TRBD1	TRBV20-1	TRBJ1-5	many	TGCAGTGTTTGGACAGGGGCCTACAATCAGCCCCAGCATTTT	CSVWTGAYNQPQHF
TRBD1	TRBV5-6	TRBJ2-6	many	TGTGCCAGCAGCTCCCGGGACAGGGGTATCAGTGGGGCCAACGTCCTGACTTTC	CASSSRDRGISGANVLTF
.	TRBV3-1	TRBJ2-1	many	TGTGCCAGCAGCCGGGACCCGGGGTCGAGGGTTGAGCAGTTCTTC	CASSRDPGSRVEQFF
TRBD2	TRBV15	TRBJ2-7	once	TGTGCCACCTCGTCGGGACTAGCGGGACCTTACGAGCAGTACTTC	CATSSGLAGPYEQYF
TRBD2	TRBV11-2	TRBJ2-1	many	TGTGCCAGCAGCCTGGGACTAGCGGGTAACAATGAGCAGTTCTTC	CASSLGLAGNNEQFF
.	TRBV5-1	TRBJ2-6	.	TGCGCCAGCAGCCTGGGGGCCAACGTCCTGACTTTC	CASSLGANVLTF
.	TRBV5-1	TRBJ2-7	.	TGCGCCAGCAGCCGCCAGGAAGGCGAGCAGTACTTC	CASSRQEGEQYF
.	TRBV11-2	TRBJ2-3	many	TGTGCCAGCACCCGAACGGGGCCAGATACGCAGTATTTT	CASTRTGPDTQYF
.	TRBV7-8	TRBJ1-6	few	TGTGCCAGCAGCCCAGGGACCCGAAGTAATTCACCCCTCCACTTT	CASSPGTRSNSPLHF
TRBD1	TRBV5-1	TRBJ2-6	.	TGCGCCAGTGCGACAGGGTCGTATGGGGCCAACGTCCTGACTTTC	CASATGSYGANVLTF
.	TRBV6-1	TRBJ2-2	many	TGTGCCAGCTTTTTTTCTCAGAACACCGGGGAGCTGTTTTTT	CASFFSQNTGELFF
TRBD1	TRBV4-1	TRBJ1-4	many	TGCGCCAGCAGCCGATGGACAGGGGGCAGGGGTGCAACTAATGAAAAACTGTTTTTT	CASSRWTGGRGATNEKLFF
TRBD2	TRBV20-1	TRBJ2-3	.	TGCAGTGCTAATTTCCGGGGGGAAACAGATACGCAGTATTTT	CSANFRGETDTQYF
.	TRBV20-1	TRBJ2-2	.	TGCAGTGCTAGAGATGACAGGAGACCGAACACCGGGGAGCTGTTTTTT	CSARDDRRPNTGELFF
TRBD2	TRBV20-1	TRBJ2-3	few	TGCAGTGCTAGAGAACAGCGGGACCTCACAGATACGCAGTATTTT	CSAREQRDLTDTQYF
.	TRBV7-9	TRBJ1-1	.	TGTACCAGCAGCTTAGTAGGGCTTGAAGCTTTCTTT	CTSSLVGLEAFF
TRBD1	TRBV6-6	TRBJ2-1	many	TGTGCCAGCAGTTTAGGGGGCTCGATCGATGAGCAGTTCTTC	CASSLGGSIDEQFF
.	TRBV10-3	TRBJ2-3	many	TGTGCCATCAGGGGCCTTAGTGGGAGCACAGATACGCAGTATTTT	CAIRGLSGSTDTQYF
TRBD1	TRBV2	TRBJ1-1	many	TGTGCCAGTTCCCCCATGCCGGGACAGACGGCTTTCTTT	CASSPMPGQTAFF
TRBD1	TRBV14	TRBJ2-7	.	TGTGCCAGCCTCCACCGGGACAGGGTCCACGAGCAGTACTTC	CASLHRDRVHEQYF
TRBD2	TRBV7-9	TRBJ2-7	many	TGTGCCAGCAGATCCGAAGTAGCGGGGCCCTCCTACGAGCAGTACTTC	CASRSEVAGPSYEQYF
.	TRBV29-1	TRBJ2-3	few	TGCAGCGTTTACAGCACAGATACGCAGTATTTT	CSVYSTDTQYF
.	TRBV5-4	TRBJ1-2	many	TGTGCCAGCACCCCGGAGGGGGGTTTGGGCTATGGCTACACCTTC	CASTPEGGLGYGYTF
TRBD2	TRBV9	TRBJ2-1	.	TGTGCCAGCAGCTCCGGGACTAGCTTGGATGAGCAGTTCTTC	CASSSGTSLDEQFF
.	TRBV19	TRBJ1-5	.	TGTGCCAGTAGTATACAGGCCAGTCAGCCCCAGCATTTT	CASSIQASQPQHF
.	TRBV6-1	TRBJ2-2	.	TGTGCCAACAGTCCCGGGGAGCGGGACACCGGGGAGCTGTTTTTT	CANSPGERDTGELFF
.	TRBV20-1	TRBJ1-1	many	TGCAGTACAGCTGGATCGACGGGCACTGAAGCTTTCTTT	CSTAGSTGTEAFF
.	TRBV10-3	TRBJ1-6	.	TGTGCCATCAGGGAGGAATTGCGGAATTCACCCCTCCACTTT	CAIREELRNSPLHF
TRBD1	TRBV19	TRBJ2-7	few	TGTGCCAGTAGTGCGGGGACAGGGACCTACGAGCAGTACTTC	CASSAGTGTYEQYF
.	TRBV4-1	TRBJ1-1	.	TGCGCCAGCAGCTCCACCGCTGGGCAGGCCGCTTTT	CASSSTAGQAAF
.	TRBV29-1	TRBJ2-7	.	TGCAGCGTTGCCCCAGGCACCTACGAGCAGTACTTC	CSVAPGTYEQYF
TRBD1	TRBV12-3/TRBV12-4	TRBJ2-7	few	TGTGCCAGCAGTCCCAAGACCAGGACAGGCCTAAACTCCTACGAGCAGTACTTC	CASSPKTRTGLNSYEQYF
TRBD1	TRBV7-6	TRBJ1-3	many	TGTGCCAGCAGCGTTGACAGGGTAGTATTTGGAAACACCATATATTTT	CASSVDRVVFGNTIYF
TRBD1	TRBV11-2	TRBJ2-1	.	TGTGCCAGCAGGTCCCTACGACAGGGTTCCTACAATGAGCAGTTCTTC	CASRSLRQGSYNEQFF
.	TRBV29-1	TRBJ2-1	.	TGCAGCGCCCAGGGGTCCTACAATGAGCAGTTCTTC	CSAQGSYNEQFF
.	TRBV3-1	TRBJ1-6	.	TGTGCCAGCAGCCAGGCACAGGGTGGTTCACCCCTCCACTTT	CASSQAQGGSPLHF
.	TRBV11-2	TRBJ1-1	many	TGTGCCAGCAGCTTCCAAGCGGATAGGCGCACTGAAGCTTTCTTT	CASSFQADRRTEAFF
.	TRBV6-2/TRBV6-3	TRBJ2-7	.	TGTGCCAGCACCGAGGACGGGGTGTCCTACGAGCAGTACTTC	CASTEDGVSYEQYF
TRBD1	TRBV29-1	TRBJ2-5	many	TGCAGCGTTGGAGCACAGGGGCTCCCCGGGACCCAGTACTTC	CSVGAQGLPGTQYF
.	TRBV12-3/TRBV12-4	TRBJ2-7	.	TGTGCCAGCAGTTTAGCTTATGCCGGGACCCGAGGAAGCGAGCAGTACTTC	CASSLAYAGTRGSEQYF
.	TRBV12-3/TRBV12-4	TRBJ2-1	.	TGTGCCAGCAGTTTAACCAATGAGCAGTTCTTC	CASSLTNEQFF
.	TRBV12-3/TRBV12-4	TRBJ2-2	many	TGTGCCAGCAGTTTAGAGGGAAACACCGGGGAGCTGTTTTTT	CASSLEGNTGELFF
TRBD2	TRBV20-1	TRBJ2-5	.	TGCAGTGCGGGCGCTGGGACTACCCAAGAGACCCAGTACTTC	CSAGAGTTQETQYF
TRBD2	TRBV9	TRBJ2-1	many	TGTGCCAGCAGCGTATTGCCGAGGGGTAGCGGGCCTTGGGGCAATGAGCAGTTCTTC	CASSVLPRGSGPWGNEQFF
TRBD2	TRBV12-3/TRBV12-4	TRBJ2-3	.	TGTGCCAGCAGCCGTAGAGCGGGGGGGTCAACAGATACGCAGTATTTT	CASSRRAGGSTDTQYF
.	TRBV2	TRBJ2-3	.	TGTGCCAGCAGTATTAACACAGATACGCAGTATTTT	CASSINTDTQYF
.	TRBV29-1	TRBJ2-1	.	TGCAGCGTTGAAAGGTCTGATGGGCAGTTCTTC	CSVERSDGQFF
.	TRBV7-3	TRBJ2-1	many	TGTGCCAGCAGCTTACAGCCCCAAGGGAATGAGCAGTTCTTC	CASSLQPQGNEQFF